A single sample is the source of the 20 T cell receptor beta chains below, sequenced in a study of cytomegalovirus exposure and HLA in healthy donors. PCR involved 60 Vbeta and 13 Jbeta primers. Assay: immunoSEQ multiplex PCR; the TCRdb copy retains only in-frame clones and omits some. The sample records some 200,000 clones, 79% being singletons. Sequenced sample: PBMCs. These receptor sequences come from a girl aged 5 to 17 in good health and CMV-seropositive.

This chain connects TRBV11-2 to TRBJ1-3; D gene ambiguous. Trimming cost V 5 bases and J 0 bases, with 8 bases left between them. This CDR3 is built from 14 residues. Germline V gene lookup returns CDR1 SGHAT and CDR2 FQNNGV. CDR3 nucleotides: TGTGCCAGCAGCACATACAGCTCTGGAAACACCATATATTTT. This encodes CASSTYSSGNTIYF. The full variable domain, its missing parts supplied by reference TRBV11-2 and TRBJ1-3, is EAGVAQSPRYKIIEKRQSVAFWCNPISGHATLYWYQQILGQGPKLLIQFQNNGVVDDSQLPKDRFSAERLKGVDSTLKIQPAKLEDSAVYLCASSTYSSGNTIYFGEGSWLTVV.

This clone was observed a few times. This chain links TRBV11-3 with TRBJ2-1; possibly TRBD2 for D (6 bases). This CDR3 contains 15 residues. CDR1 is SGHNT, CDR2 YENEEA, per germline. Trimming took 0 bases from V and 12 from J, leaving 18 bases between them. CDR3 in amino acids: CASSLDLSGERVQFF. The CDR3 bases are TGTGCCAGCAGCTTAGATCTATCGGGGGAAAGGGTGCAGTTCTTC. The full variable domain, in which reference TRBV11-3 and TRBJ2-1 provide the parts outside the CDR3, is EAGVVQSPRYKIIEKKQPVAFWCNPISGHNTLYWYLQNLGQGPELLIRYENEEAVDDSQLPKDRFSAERLKGVDSTLKIQPAELGDSAVYLCASSLDLSGERVQFFGPGTRLTVL.

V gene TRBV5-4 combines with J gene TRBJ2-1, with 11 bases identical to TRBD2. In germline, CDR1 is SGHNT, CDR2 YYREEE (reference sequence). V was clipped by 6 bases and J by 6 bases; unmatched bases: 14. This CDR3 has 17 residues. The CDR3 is CASTGGVAGGPSNEQFF. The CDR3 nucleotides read TGTGCCAGCACCGGGGGGGTAGCGGGGGGGCCGAGCAATGAGCAGTTCTTC.

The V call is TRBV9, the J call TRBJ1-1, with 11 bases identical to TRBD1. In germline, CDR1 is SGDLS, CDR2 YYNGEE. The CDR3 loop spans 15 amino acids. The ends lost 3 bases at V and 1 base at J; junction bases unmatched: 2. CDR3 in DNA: TGTGCCAGCAGCGAAGGACAGGGGGCGAACACTGAAGCTTTCTTT. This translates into CASSEGQGANTEAFF.

CDR3 sequence reads: CASSYSIENGYTF. Written as DNA, the CDR3 is TGTGCCAGCAGTTACTCGATTGAGAATGGCTACACCTTC. The chain carries TRBV6-5 and TRBJ1-2; D ambiguous. Between the trimmed V and J ends, which lost 0 bases and 6 bases, there was a span of 8 bases. CDR1 and CDR2 from the germline V gene are MNHEY and SVGAGI. There are 13 residues in the CDR3.

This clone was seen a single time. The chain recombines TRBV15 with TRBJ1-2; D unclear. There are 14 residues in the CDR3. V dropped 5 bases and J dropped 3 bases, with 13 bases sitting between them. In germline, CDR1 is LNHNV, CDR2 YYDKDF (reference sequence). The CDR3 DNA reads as TGTGCCACCAGCGCCCTGCGCCCTGACTATGGCTACACCTTC. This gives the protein CATSALRPDYGYTF.

The CDR3 nucleotides are TGTGCCAGCAGTTCTCGAACAGGGGTGGGGACAGATACGCAGTATTTT. Its protein product is CASSSRTGVGTDTQYF. This sequence joins TRBV27 and TRBJ2-3; 7 bases are a match to TRBD1. The CDR3 contains 16 residues. Germline values: CDR1 MNHEY, CDR2 SMNVEV (reference sequence). The junction had 10 bases not matched to a gene; V was cut back by 4 bases and J by 3 bases.

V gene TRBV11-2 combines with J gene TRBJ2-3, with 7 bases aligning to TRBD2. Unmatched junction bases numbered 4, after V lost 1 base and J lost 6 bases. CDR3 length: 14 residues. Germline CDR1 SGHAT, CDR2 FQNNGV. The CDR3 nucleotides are TGTGCCAGCAGCTTAGCGGGAGGTTCGGATACGCAGTATTTT. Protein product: CASSLAGGSDTQYF.

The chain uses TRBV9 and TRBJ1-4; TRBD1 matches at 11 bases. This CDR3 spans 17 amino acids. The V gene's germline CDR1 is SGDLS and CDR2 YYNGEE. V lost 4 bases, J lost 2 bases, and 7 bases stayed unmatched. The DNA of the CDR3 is TGTGCCAGCAGCCCCCGGACAGGGGGCTCTACTAATGAAAAACTGTTTTTT. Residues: CASSPRTGGSTNEKLFF.

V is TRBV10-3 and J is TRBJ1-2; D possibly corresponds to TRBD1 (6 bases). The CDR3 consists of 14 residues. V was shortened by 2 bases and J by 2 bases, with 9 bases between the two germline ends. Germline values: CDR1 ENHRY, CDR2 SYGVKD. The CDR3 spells CAISEGTSNYGYTF. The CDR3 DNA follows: TGTGCCATCAGTGAGGGGACATCAAACTATGGCTACACCTTC.

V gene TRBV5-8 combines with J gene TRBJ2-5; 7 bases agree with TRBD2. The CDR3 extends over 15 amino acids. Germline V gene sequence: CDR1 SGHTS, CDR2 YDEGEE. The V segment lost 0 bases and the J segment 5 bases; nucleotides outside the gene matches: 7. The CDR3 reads CASSLEGLRGETQYF. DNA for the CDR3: TGTGCCAGCAGCTTGGAGGGACTACGTGGGGAGACCCAGTACTTC.

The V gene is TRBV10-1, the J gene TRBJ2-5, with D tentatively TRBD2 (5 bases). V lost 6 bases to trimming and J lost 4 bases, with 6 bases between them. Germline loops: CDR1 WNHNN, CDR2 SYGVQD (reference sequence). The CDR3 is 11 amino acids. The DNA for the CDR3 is TGCGCCAGCAGGAGGGTAGAGACCCAGTACTTC. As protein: CASRRVETQYF.

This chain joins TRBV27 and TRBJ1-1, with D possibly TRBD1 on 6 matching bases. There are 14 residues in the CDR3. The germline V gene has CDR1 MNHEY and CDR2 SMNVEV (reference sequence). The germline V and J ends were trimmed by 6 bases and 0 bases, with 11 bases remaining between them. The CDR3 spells CASRPTGLNTEAFF. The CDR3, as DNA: TGTGCCAGCAGGCCGACAGGCTTGAACACTGAAGCTTTCTTT.

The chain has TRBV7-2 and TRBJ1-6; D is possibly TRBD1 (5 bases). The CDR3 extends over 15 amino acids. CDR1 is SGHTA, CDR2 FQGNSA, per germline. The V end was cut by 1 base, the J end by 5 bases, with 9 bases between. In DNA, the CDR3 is TGTGCCAGCAGCTTAGTTGGGGCAGATAATTCACCCCTCCACTTT. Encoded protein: CASSLVGADNSPLHF.

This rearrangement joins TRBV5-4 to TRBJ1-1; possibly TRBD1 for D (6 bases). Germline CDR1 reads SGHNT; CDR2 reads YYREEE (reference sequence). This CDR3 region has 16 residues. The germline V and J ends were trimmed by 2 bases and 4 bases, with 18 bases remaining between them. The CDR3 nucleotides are TGTGCCAGCAGCTTTCAGGGGTCGGGTCGGAGCACTGAAGCTTTCTTT. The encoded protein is CASSFQGSGRSTEAFF.

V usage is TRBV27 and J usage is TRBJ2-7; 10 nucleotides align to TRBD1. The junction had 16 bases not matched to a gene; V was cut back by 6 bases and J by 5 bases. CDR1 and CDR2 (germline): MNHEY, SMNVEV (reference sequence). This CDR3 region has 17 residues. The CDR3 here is CASSAGTGALRGNEQYF. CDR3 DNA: TGTGCCAGCAGCGCTGGGACAGGGGCTCTAAGGGGGAACGAGCAGTACTTC.

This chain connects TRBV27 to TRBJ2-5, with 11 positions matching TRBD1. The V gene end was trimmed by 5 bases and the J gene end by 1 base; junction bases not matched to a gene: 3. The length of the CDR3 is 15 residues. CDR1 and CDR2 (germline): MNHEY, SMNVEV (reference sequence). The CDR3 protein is CASSAGTGGQETQYF. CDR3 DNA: TGTGCCAGCAGTGCCGGGACAGGGGGCCAAGAGACCCAGTACTTC.

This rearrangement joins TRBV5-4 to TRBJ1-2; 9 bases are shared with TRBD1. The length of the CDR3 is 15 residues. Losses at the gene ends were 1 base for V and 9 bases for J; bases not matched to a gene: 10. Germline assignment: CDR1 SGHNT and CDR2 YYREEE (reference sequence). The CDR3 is CASSLLLGQGPSYTF. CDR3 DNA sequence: TGTGCCAGCAGCTTGCTCCTGGGACAGGGTCCCAGCTACACCTTC.

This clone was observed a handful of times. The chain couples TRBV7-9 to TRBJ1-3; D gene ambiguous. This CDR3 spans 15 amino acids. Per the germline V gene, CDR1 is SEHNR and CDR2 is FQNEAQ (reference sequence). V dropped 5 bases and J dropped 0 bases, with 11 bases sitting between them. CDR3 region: CASSQDGSSGNTIYF. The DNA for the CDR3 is TGTGCCAGCAGCCAGGACGGGAGCTCTGGAAACACCATATATTTT.

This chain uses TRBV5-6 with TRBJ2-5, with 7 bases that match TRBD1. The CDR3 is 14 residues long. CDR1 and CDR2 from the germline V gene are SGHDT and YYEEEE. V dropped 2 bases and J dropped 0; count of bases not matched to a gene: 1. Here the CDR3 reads CASSFGTDQETQYF. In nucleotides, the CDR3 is TGTGCCAGCAGCTTTGGGACAGACCAAGAGACCCAGTACTTC.